Listed below are T cell receptor beta chains from one sample, sequenced in a study of memory CD4+ T cells and cytomegalovirus serostatus. The method was immunoSEQ multiplex PCR; TCRdb's version includes in-frame clones alone and lacks a portion of them. The profile shows 54,000 or so clones, roughly three quarters of them singletons. The sequencing input was memory CD4+ T cells from blood. The receptors shown here come from an adult in good health and CMV-seronegative. Each CDR3 is given with its conserved first and last residue. Fields, in order: clone size, V gene, J gene, D gene, CDR3 DNA, CDR3 protein. D genes are given only for firm matches. For some rows the clone size is stated as once, few or many, or as a class when expanded; others skip it.

size: NA
V: TRBV27
J: TRBJ1-6
D: TRBD1
DNA: TGTGCCAGCAGTTCAGGGACAGGGCATTCACCCCTCCACTTT
CDR3: CASSSGTGHSPLHF

size: NA
V: TRBV5-1
J: TRBJ2-1
D: TRBD1
DNA: TGCGCCAGCAGCGAGGGAGGGACAGGGGGCTACAATGAGCAGTTCTTC
CDR3: CASSEGGTGGYNEQFF

size: NA
V: TRBV28
J: TRBJ2-7
D: NA
DNA: TGTGCCAGCAGTTTACCCCCATTGCAGTACTTC
CDR3: CASSLPPLQYF

size: few
V: TRBV29-1
J: TRBJ2-6
D: NA
DNA: TGCAGCGTCCAAGCTGGGGCCAACGTCCTGACTTTC
CDR3: CSVQAGANVLTF

size: NA
V: TRBV6-5
J: TRBJ1-5
D: NA
DNA: TGTGCCAGCAGTTACTCGGCCCCCTTGGGTCAGCCCCAGCATTTT
CDR3: CASSYSAPLGQPQHF

size: NA
V: TRBV6-6
J: TRBJ1-6
D: NA
DNA: TGTGCCAGCAGTTACCGAACCCCCTATAATTCACCCCTCCACTTT
CDR3: CASSYRTPYNSPLHF

size: few
V: TRBV6-5
J: TRBJ1-2
D: TRBD1
DNA: TGTGCCAGCAGGACGGGACAGGCGGACTATGGCTACACCTTC
CDR3: CASRTGQADYGYTF

size: NA
V: TRBV29-1
J: TRBJ2-7
D: NA
DNA: TGCAGCGTGAACCGGGGCCCCAACGAGCAGTACTTC
CDR3: CSVNRGPNEQYF

size: NA
V: TRBV7-9
J: TRBJ1-2
D: TRBD1
DNA: TGTGCCAGCACCCTTGGGGACAGATCTAACTATGGCTACACCTTC
CDR3: CASTLGDRSNYGYTF

size: NA
V: TRBV15
J: TRBJ2-7
D: TRBD2
DNA: TGTGCCACCAGCGGCGGACTAGCGGGCGGCTACGAGCAGTACTTC
CDR3: CATSGGLAGGYEQYF

size: NA
V: TRBV19
J: TRBJ2-7
D: TRBD2
DNA: TGTGCCAGTAGTCTCCGAGCGGGAGTTTTACACGAGCAGTACTTC
CDR3: CASSLRAGVLHEQYF

size: NA
V: TRBV9
J: TRBJ2-7
D: TRBD1
DNA: TGTGCCAGCAGCGGGACAGGGGCCTACGAGCAGTACTTC
CDR3: CASSGTGAYEQYF

size: NA
V: TRBV5-4
J: TRBJ1-1
D: NA
DNA: TGTGCCAGCAGCTCGACAGGACCCCAGACTGAAGCTTTCTTT
CDR3: CASSSTGPQTEAFF

size: NA
V: TRBV5-5
J: TRBJ2-7
D: TRBD1
DNA: TGTGCCAGCAGCTCTCCTACAGGGGGCGAGCAGTACTTC
CDR3: CASSSPTGGEQYF

size: once
V: TRBV5-4
J: TRBJ1-5
D: NA
DNA: TGTGCCAGCAGCTTGGACAATCAGCCCCAGCATTTT
CDR3: CASSLDNQPQHF

size: NA
V: TRBV7-9
J: TRBJ2-1
D: TRBD2
DNA: TGTGCCAGCAGCTTATCGTTAGCGGGAAGGGTACATGAGCAGTTCTTC
CDR3: CASSLSLAGRVHEQFF

size: NA
V: TRBV6-5
J: TRBJ2-7
D: NA
DNA: TGTGCCAGCATGTATATGGGGGGCGCACAGTACTTC
CDR3: CASMYMGGAQYF

size: NA
V: TRBV27
J: TRBJ1-5
D: NA
DNA: TGTGCCAGCAGTTTACGCTCTAAAAGGGGGAATCAGCCCCAGCATTTT
CDR3: CASSLRSKRGNQPQHF

size: once
V: TRBV2
J: TRBJ2-5
D: NA
DNA: TGTGCCAGCAGTGCAGCTGTGGAGACCCAGTACTTC
CDR3: CASSAAVETQYF

size: few
V: TRBV10-1
J: TRBJ1-2
D: NA
DNA: TGCGCCAGGCCCACCGACCGTCCTAACTATGGCTACACCTTC
CDR3: CARPTDRPNYGYTF

size: NA
V: TRBV10-1
J: TRBJ2-5
D: NA
DNA: TGCGCCAGCAGTAAACTAGGTCAAGAGACCCAGTACTTC
CDR3: CASSKLGQETQYF

size: NA
V: TRBV18
J: TRBJ1-2
D: NA
DNA: TGTGCCAGCTCACCTCAGGACTCCCTCTATGGCTACACCTTC
CDR3: CASSPQDSLYGYTF

size: NA
V: TRBV30
J: TRBJ1-1
D: NA
DNA: TGTGCCTGGAGTGTAAAGGGGTTGGGGGTAGCTTTCTTT
CDR3: CAWSVKGLGVAFF

size: once
V: TRBV4-1
J: TRBJ1-5
D: NA
DNA: TGCGCCAGCAGCCAAGCTGAGGGAAAGTGGCCCCAGCATTTT
CDR3: CASSQAEGKWPQHF

size: NA
V: TRBV10-2
J: TRBJ1-2
D: TRBD1
DNA: TGCGCCAGCAGTGAGTCAGCCCGACAGGGGTTCTATGGCTACACCTTC
CDR3: CASSESARQGFYGYTF

size: NA
V: TRBV11-2
J: TRBJ1-1
D: NA
DNA: TGTGCCAGCAGCTTAGGCCGGGACACTGAAGCTTTCTTT
CDR3: CASSLGRDTEAFF

size: NA
V: TRBV27
J: TRBJ1-2
D: NA
DNA: TGTGCCAGCAGTTCGTCAAGGACGGGAGGCCATGGCTACACCTTC
CDR3: CASSSSRTGGHGYTF

size: NA
V: TRBV19
J: TRBJ2-3
D: NA
DNA: TGTGCCAGTAACTGGGGTGATGAGGATACGCAGTATTTT
CDR3: CASNWGDEDTQYF

size: few
V: TRBV11-2
J: TRBJ1-4
D: NA
DNA: TGTGCCAGCAGCCTGGGACGGAATGAAAAACTGTTTTTT
CDR3: CASSLGRNEKLFF

size: few
V: TRBV6-1
J: TRBJ2-7
D: NA
DNA: TGTGCCAGCAGTGAGGGTCCGAGCTCCTACGAGCAGTACTTC
CDR3: CASSEGPSSYEQYF

size: NA
V: TRBV2
J: TRBJ1-5
D: TRBD1
DNA: TGTGCCAGCAGTGGGGGCAGGGGGTGGAATCAGCCCCAGCATTTT
CDR3: CASSGGRGWNQPQHF

size: NA
V: TRBV5-8
J: TRBJ2-7
D: NA
DNA: TGTGCCAGCAGCTTGTGGGAGCAGTACTTC
CDR3: CASSLWEQYF

size: NA
V: TRBV6-5
J: TRBJ2-2
D: NA
DNA: TGTGCCAGCAGCCGTGAGCGGGTGTCCGGGGAGCTGTTTTTT
CDR3: CASSRERVSGELFF

size: NA
V: TRBV7-2
J: TRBJ2-2
D: NA
DNA: TGTGCCAGCAGGACCAACACCGGGGAGCTGTTTTTT
CDR3: CASRTNTGELFF

size: NA
V: TRBV6-5
J: TRBJ2-5
D: NA
DNA: TGTGCCAGCCGGGCGGCTCAAGAGACCCAGTACTTC
CDR3: CASRAAQETQYF

size: NA
V: TRBV6-5
J: TRBJ2-1
D: TRBD1
DNA: TGTGCCAGCAGCTTTACGGGACAGGGTAACAATGAGCAGTTCTTC
CDR3: CASSFTGQGNNEQFF

size: NA
V: TRBV28
J: TRBJ1-5
D: NA
DNA: TGTGCCAGCAGTTTATACATACACCCATTCAGTCAGCCCCAGCATTTT
CDR3: CASSLYIHPFSQPQHF

size: NA
V: TRBV5-1
J: TRBJ1-1
D: NA
DNA: TGCGCCAGCAACCCCGGGGGTTTGAACACTGAAGCTTTCTTT
CDR3: CASNPGGLNTEAFF

size: NA
V: TRBV4-2
J: TRBJ1-4
D: NA
DNA: TGTGCCAGTACTTCAGGGGATCCAACTAATGAAAAACTGTTTTTT
CDR3: CASTSGDPTNEKLFF

size: NA
V: TRBV11-2
J: TRBJ2-3
D: NA
DNA: TGTGCCAGCAGCTCACCCGGTCGGGTAGATACGCAGTATTTT
CDR3: CASSSPGRVDTQYF

size: NA
V: TRBV7-9
J: TRBJ2-2
D: NA
DNA: TGTGCCAGCACCACCAGGGGGGCCAGCCGGACGCCCACCGGGGAGCTGTTTTTT
CDR3: CASTTRGASRTPTGELFF

size: NA
V: TRBV7-9
J: TRBJ1-2
D: NA
DNA: TGTGCCAGCAGCCGTCGACAGACTAACTATGGCTACACCTTC
CDR3: CASSRRQTNYGYTF

size: NA
V: TRBV27
J: TRBJ2-2
D: TRBD1
DNA: TGTGCCAGCAGTTTAACAGGGGTGAACACCGGGGAGCTGTTTTTT
CDR3: CASSLTGVNTGELFF

size: NA
V: TRBV30
J: TRBJ2-7
D: NA
DNA: TGTGCCTGGAGTGTAGAGGGTGACATTAGGCCCGAGCAGTACTTC
CDR3: CAWSVEGDIRPEQYF

size: NA
V: TRBV21-1
J: TRBJ2-1
D: NA
DNA: TGTGCCAGCAGCAAAGAGGGACAGGGGGCCTACAATGAGCAGTTCTTC
CDR3: CASSKEGQGAYNEQFF

size: few
V: TRBV30
J: TRBJ2-3
D: TRBD2
DNA: TGTGCCTGGAGTGTTGGACTAGCGGGAGCAAGAGATACGCAGTATTTT
CDR3: CAWSVGLAGARDTQYF

size: NA
V: TRBV4-2
J: TRBJ2-7
D: TRBD2
DNA: TGTGCCAGCAGCCATGTGACTAGCGGCGTCTCCTACGAGCAGTACTTC
CDR3: CASSHVTSGVSYEQYF

size: NA
V: TRBV19
J: TRBJ2-5
D: NA
DNA: TGTGCCAGTAGTATAGGGAGTCAAGAGACCCAGTACTTC
CDR3: CASSIGSQETQYF

size: NA
V: TRBV6-1
J: TRBJ2-7
D: NA
DNA: TGTGCCAGCAGTGAAGACAGGAGGGGTATTTACGAGCAGTACTTC
CDR3: CASSEDRRGIYEQYF

size: NA
V: TRBV27
J: TRBJ2-5
D: NA
DNA: TGTGCCAGCAGACGACAGGCCGAAGAGACCCAGTACTTC
CDR3: CASRRQAEETQYF

size: once
V: TRBV11-3
J: TRBJ2-2
D: NA
DNA: TGTGCCAGCAGCTTAGAAATCCGGGCCGGGGAGCTGTTTTTT
CDR3: CASSLEIRAGELFF

size: once
V: TRBV30
J: TRBJ1-3
D: NA
DNA: TGTGCCTGGAGTGGACTTTTCGGACAAAACTCTGGAAACACCATATATTTT
CDR3: CAWSGLFGQNSGNTIYF

size: once
V: TRBV10-3
J: TRBJ2-7
D: TRBD1
DNA: TGTGCCATCAGTGGACAGGGGAACTCCTACGAGCAGTACTTC
CDR3: CAISGQGNSYEQYF